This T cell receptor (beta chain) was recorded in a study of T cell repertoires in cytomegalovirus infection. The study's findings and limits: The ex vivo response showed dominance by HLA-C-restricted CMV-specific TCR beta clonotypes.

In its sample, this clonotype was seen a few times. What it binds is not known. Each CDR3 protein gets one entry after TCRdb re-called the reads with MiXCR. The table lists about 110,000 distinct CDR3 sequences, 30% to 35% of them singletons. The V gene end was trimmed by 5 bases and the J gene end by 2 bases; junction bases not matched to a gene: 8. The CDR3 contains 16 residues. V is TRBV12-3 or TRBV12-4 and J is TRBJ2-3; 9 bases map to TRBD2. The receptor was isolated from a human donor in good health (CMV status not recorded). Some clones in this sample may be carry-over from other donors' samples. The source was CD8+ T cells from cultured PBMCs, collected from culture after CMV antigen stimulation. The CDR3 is CASSHRLADATDTQYF. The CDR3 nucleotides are TGTGCCAGCAGTCACCGACTAGCGGATGCCACAGATACGCAGTATTTT.